This is a list of T cell receptor beta chains from one sample in a study of blood T cells in healthy people across ages. TCRdb reprocessed the 5' RACE reads via MiXCR and lists one record per CDR3 protein. The sample gives about 1.5 million distinct CDR3 sequences, 35% to 45% of which show up once; over 3.5% is in the top ten. The sequencing sample was made of blood. These receptors originate from a woman under 30 in good health. CDR3s include the opening cysteine and the closing phenylalanine or tryptophan. A D gene is named only where the DNA matches it firmly. Not all rows give a size; the values are once, few, many and, for expanded clones, a class.

>NA|TRBJ2-7|NA|TRBV5-6
TGTGCCAGCAGCCAGGGACTCGCCAACTACGAGCAGTACTTC
CASSQGLANYEQYF
>NA|TRBJ1-4|NA|TRBV4-1
TGCGCCAGCAGCCAAGGTAACGACGGCCCGAGGACTAATGAAAAACTGTTTTTT
CASSQGNDGPRTNEKLFF
>TRBD2|TRBJ2-4|few|TRBV7-2
TGTGCCAGCAGCCAGAGAACGGGACTAGCGGGCTTAGCCAAAAACATTCAGTACTTC
CASSQRTGLAGLAKNIQYF
>NA|TRBJ2-1|few|TRBV7-3
TGTGCCAGCAGCTTAACGAAACAGACAGAGCAGTTCTTC
CASSLTKQTEQFF
>NA|TRBJ2-7|NA|TRBV6-1
TGTGCCAGCAGACCCCCGGCACGGGTACGCGACACCGAATCCTACGAGCAGTACTTC
CASRPPARVRDTESYEQYF
>TRBD2|TRBJ2-5|NA|TRBV20-1
TGCAGTGCTAATCTCCCTAGCGGCGGGACCCAGTACTTC
CSANLPSGGTQYF
>TRBD1|TRBJ2-3|NA|TRBV20-1
TGCAGTGCTTTCCGGGACAGGACAGATACGCAGTATTTT
CSAFRDRTDTQYF
>NA|TRBJ2-5|few|TRBV20-1
TGCAGTGCTCCGACACTCCAAGAGACCCAGTACTTC
CSAPTLQETQYF
>NA|TRBJ1-2|NA|TRBV25-1
TGTGCCAGCAGTGAATACGGACGGGGTTTTAACTATGGCTACACCTTC
CASSEYGRGFNYGYTF
>NA|TRBJ2-6|NA|TRBV5-5
TGTGCCAGCAAAGTCGAGCTCTCTGGGGCCAACGTCCTGACTTTC
CASKVELSGANVLTF
>TRBD2|TRBJ2-1|NA|TRBV27
TGTGCCAGCAGTCCCACCCCTAGCGGGGTATACAATGAGCAGTTCTTC
CASSPTPSGVYNEQFF
>NA|TRBJ1-4|few|TRBV4-2
TGTGCCAGCAGCCAAGACCGACAGTTTAATGAAAAACTGTTTTTT
CASSQDRQFNEKLFF
>NA|TRBJ2-5|few|TRBV29-1
TGCAGCGTTGTAGGCGGAGAAGAGACCCAGTACTTC
CSVVGGEETQYF
>NA|TRBJ2-7|few|TRBV20-1
TGCAGTGCTAGAGATGGTGGCGTAAGCTCCTACAATGAGCAGTACTTC
CSARDGGVSSYNEQYF
>TRBD2|TRBJ2-7|NA|TRBV4-2
TGTGCCAGCAGCCAGAGACTAGCCCCCCTTTGTGTCGATGAGCAGTACTTC
CASSQRLAPLCVDEQYF
>NA|TRBJ1-3|NA|TRBV5-1
TGCGCCAGCAGGTCCCACACCATATATTTT
CASRSHTIYF
>NA|TRBJ2-7|NA|TRBV4-3
TGCGCCAGCAGCCTAAACAGTCACTCCTACAATGAGCAGTACTTC
CASSLNSHSYNEQYF
>NA|TRBJ2-1|NA|TRBV20-1
TGCAGTGCTGACGACAGGAGTTCCTACAATGAGCAGTTCTTC
CSADDRSSYNEQFF
>NA|TRBJ1-1|NA|TRBV2
TGTGCCAGCAGTGTGCCCAGGGTCACTGAAGCTTTCTTT
CASSVPRVTEAFF
>NA|TRBJ2-2|few|TRBV7-7
TGTGCTAGCAGCGTAGCCGGAACCGGGGAGCTGTTTTTT
CASSVAGTGELFF
>TRBD1|TRBJ1-6|NA|TRBV12-3/TRBV12-4
TGTGCCAGCAGCTCCGGGACAGGGTCGAATTCACCCCTCCACTTT
CASSSGTGSNSPLHF
>NA|TRBJ1-5|NA|TRBV25-1
TGTGCCAGCAGTGAACAGGACGGGGGCAATCAGCCCCAGCATTTT
CASSEQDGGNQPQHF
>TRBD2|TRBJ2-3|NA|TRBV4-3
TGCGCCAGCAGCCAAGGGGCTTCCAAGCGGGGGGGCACAAATACGCAGTATTTT
CASSQGASKRGGTNTQYF
>NA|TRBJ1-2|few|TRBV5-1
TGCGCCAGCAGCTTCCGGACCCAGATTGGCTACACCTTC
CASSFRTQIGYTF
>NA|TRBJ2-7|NA|TRBV11-2
TGTGCCAGCAGCTTAGAGGGGTACACCACCTACGAGCAGTACTTC
CASSLEGYTTYEQYF
>NA|TRBJ1-2|NA|TRBV29-1
TGCAGGGTTGAACCCGGGCAGAACTATGGCTACACCTTC
CRVEPGQNYGYTF
>TRBD2|TRBJ2-3|NA|TRBV6-1
TGTGCCAGCAGTGGCGGGAGAGCTAGCACAGATACGCAGTATTTT
CASSGGRASTDTQYF
>NA|TRBJ2-7|NA|TRBV6-1
TGTGCCAGTCAGGATGGCGAGCAGTACTTC
CASQDGEQYF
>TRBD1|TRBJ1-5|NA|TRBV5-6
TGTGCCAGCAGCCTGGACAGGGGGCAAGTTAGCAATCAGCCCCAGCATTTT
CASSLDRGQVSNQPQHF
>TRBD1|TRBJ2-1|few|TRBV4-3
TGCGCCAGCAGCCAAGATCAGGGGACAGGGACAAGGAAGCAGTTCTTC
CASSQDQGTGTRKQFF
>TRBD1|TRBJ1-2|few|TRBV7-2
TGTGCCAGCAGCTTAGAACAGGGGCTATACACCTTC
CASSLEQGLYTF
>TRBD2|TRBJ2-5|few|TRBV25-1
TGTGCCAGCAGTGAGACAACGGGGGGGCCTTTTATCGGTGAGCAGTACTTC
CASSETTGGPFIGEQYF
>TRBD1|TRBJ2-3|few|TRBV6-6
TGTGCCAGCAGTTATTCGACAGGGGGCATGACAGATACGCAGTATTTT
CASSYSTGGMTDTQYF